This T cell receptor beta chain was identified during a study of T cells in Graves' hyperthyroidism and ophthalmopathy. Any patient presenting with uncontrolled infection, other autoimmune disease, pregnancy or lactation was left out. Amplification of TCR beta CDR3 regions used RNA as the template. RT-PCR in the first round (using the HTBI primer set) targeted the TCR CDR3. MiXCR, applied by TCRdb to the multiplex PCR reads, yields one record per CDR3 protein. The sample yields about 700,000 distinct CDR3 sequences, approximately 14% seen once. Notes on the study in general: In the analysis, a 13 V-J model separated ophthalmopathy from stable hyperthyroidism.

Details on this clonotype: Its antigen is unknown. At one end, the junction sequence differs from germline, possibly due to a read error.

Germline-derived CDR1 and CDR2 are LGHDT and YNNKEL (reference sequence). CDR3 size: 14 residues. The source of this sequence is a woman younger than 30 with Graves' hyperthyroidism. The sequencing input was blood. The rearrangement uses TRBV3-1 and TRBJ2-1; D is undetermined. CDR3: CAGSQDRVSNEQFF. DNA for the CDR3: TGTGCCGGCAGCCAAGATCGGGTCTCCAATGAGCAGTTCTTC.